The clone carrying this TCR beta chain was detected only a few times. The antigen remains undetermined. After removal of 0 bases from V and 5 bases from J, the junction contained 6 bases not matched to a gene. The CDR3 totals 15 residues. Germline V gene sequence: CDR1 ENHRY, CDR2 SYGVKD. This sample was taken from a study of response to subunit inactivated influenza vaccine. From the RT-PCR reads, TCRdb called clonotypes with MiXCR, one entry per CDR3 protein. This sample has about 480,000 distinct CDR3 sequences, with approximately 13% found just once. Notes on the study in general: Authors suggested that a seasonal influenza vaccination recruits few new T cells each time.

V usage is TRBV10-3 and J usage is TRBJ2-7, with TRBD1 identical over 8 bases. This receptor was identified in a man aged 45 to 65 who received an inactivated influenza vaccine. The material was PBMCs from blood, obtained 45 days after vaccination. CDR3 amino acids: CAISESRGQGHEQYF. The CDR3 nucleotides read TGTGCCATCAGTGAGTCGAGAGGACAGGGACACGAGCAGTACTTC.